This T cell receptor (beta chain) was recorded in a study of beta chain features in type 1 diabetes. The ends lost 5 bases at V and 8 bases at J; junction bases unmatched: 11. The CDR3 has 15 residues. CDR1 is SGHDT, CDR2 YYEEEE, per germline. This clone has only a few counts. Its cognate antigen is unknown. Findings and caveats of the study: Researchers report that Type 1 diabetes patients had moderately but significantly shorter TCRB CDR3s across all four CD4+ subsets.

cDNA synthesis used the whole RNA isolate, giving expressed TCRB sequences. Clones were read by immunoSEQ multiplex PCR, and TCRdb kept only the in-frame ones, dropping some. The sample includes approximately 170,000 clones, approximately 8.1% of them seen just once. The sequenced sample consisted of central memory CD4+ T cells from blood. This TCR derives from a man between 18 and 35 years old with type 1 diabetes. The rearrangement uses TRBV5-6 and TRBJ2-1, with 9 positions matching TRBD1. The DNA of the CDR3 is TGTGCCAGCAGTAGAACCGGGACAGGGCAGTATGAGCAGTTCTTC. This gives the protein CASSRTGTGQYEQFF.